This T cell receptor beta chain comes out of a study of technical replicates of blood from a few donors. The junction had 6 bases not matched to a gene; V was cut back by 0 bases and J by 3 bases. In germline, CDR1 is SGHRS, CDR2 YFSETQ. The CDR3 length is 16 residues. Assay: immunoSEQ multiplex PCR; the TCRdb copy retains only in-frame clones and omits some. Of approximately 65,000 clones listed, around 84% are singletons. Sequences were obtained from PBMCs. This sequence was found in a human donor in good health. Some clones in this sample may be carry-over from other donors' samples. The chain carries TRBV5-1 and TRBJ2-5; 9 bases are a match to TRBD2. The chain's CDR3 is CASSLVAGEIKETQYF. The CDR3 coding sequence is TGCGCCAGCAGCTTGGTAGCGGGGGAGATTAAAGAGACCCAGTACTTC.